These 22 T cell receptor beta chains share one sample of origin, sequenced in a study of shared T cell receptors in the human thymus. Here immunoSEQ multiplex PCR was the method, and the copy in TCRdb shows in-frame clones only, minus some. The sample shows under 850,000 clones, over 75% of them seen only once. A further study also used this sample, focusing on human thymus T cells.

What was sequenced was thymocytes. The receptors stem from a boy younger than two with a congenital heart defect.

This sequence joins TRBV7-6 and TRBJ2-1, with unresolved D. Deletions cut 1 base from V and 1 base from J, with 8 bases between. The CDR3 sequence is 15 residues long. Per germline, CDR1 SGHVS and CDR2 FNYEAQ. The CDR3 bases are TGTGCCAGCAGCTTAGGAGGCCAATCCTACAATGAGCAGTTCTTC. Protein: CASSLGGQSYNEQFF. Based on the CDR3 plus reference TRBV7-6 and TRBJ2-1, the full variable domain is GAGVSQSPRYKVTKRGQDVALRCDPISGHVSLYWYRQALGQGPEFLTYFNYEAQQDKSGLPNDRFSAERPEGSISTLTIQRTEQRDSAMYRCASSLGGQSYNEQFFGPGTRLTVL.

J is TRBJ2-1 and V is TRBV23-1; no definite D call. TRBV23-1 qualifies as an ORF whose function is uncertain. V was pared by 7 bases and J by 9 bases, with 7 bases between. The CDR3 loop spans 10 amino acids. This CDR3 reads CASNFGEQFF. As DNA, the CDR3 is TGCGCCAGCAACTTTGGTGAGCAGTTCTTC.

This rearrangement joins TRBV6-5 to TRBJ1-4; D is undetermined. Germline CDR1 reads MNHEY; CDR2 reads SVGAGI. The CDR3 contains 13 residues. Trimming cost V 8 bases and J 5 bases, with 12 bases left between them. CDR3 nucleotide sequence: TGTGCCAGCCAGTCGGGGAGGAATGAAAAACTGTTTTTT. It translates to CASQSGRNEKLFF.

J is TRBJ1-5 and V is TRBV10-3, with 9 bases matching TRBD1. Germline CDR1 ENHRY, CDR2 SYGVKD. J lost 6 bases, V lost 4 bases, and 4 bases had no gene match. This CDR3 spans 14 amino acids. The CDR3: CAISGTGVTQPQHF. The DNA for the CDR3 is TGTGCCATCAGTGGGACAGGGGTGACTCAGCCCCAGCATTTT.

The chain employs TRBV11-2 and TRBJ1-2; unclear D gene. V dropped 0 bases and J dropped 8 bases, with 10 bases sitting between them. Germline V lookup: CDR1 SGHAT, CDR2 FQNNGV. The CDR3 consists of 13 residues. CDR3 DNA sequence: TGTGCCAGCAGCTTAGATGACGGGTCCGGCTACACCTTC. Protein sequence: CASSLDDGSGYTF. Complete variable domain (other parts from reference TRBV11-2 and TRBJ1-2): EAGVAQSPRYKIIEKRQSVAFWCNPISGHATLYWYQQILGQGPKLLIQFQNNGVVDDSQLPKDRFSAERLKGVDSTLKIQPAKLEDSAVYLCASSLDDGSGYTFGSGTRLTVV.

The rearrangement links TRBV5-1 to TRBJ1-4; 7 nucleotides match TRBD1. V trimming: 2 bases; J trimming: 2 bases; junction bases outside the gene matches: 15. Germline assignment: CDR1 SGHRS and CDR2 YFSETQ. The CDR3 is 19 amino acids. CDR3: CASSLQGPDPSFTNEKLFF. In nucleotides, the CDR3 is TGCGCCAGCAGCTTACAGGGGCCCGATCCATCGTTTACTAATGAAAAACTGTTTTTT.

The chain carries TRBV7-9 and TRBJ2-3, with 12 bases identical to TRBD2. The CDR3 extends over 16 amino acids. The germline CDR1 and CDR2 sequences are SEHNR and FQNEAQ (reference sequence). V trimming: 7 bases; J trimming: 8 bases; junction bases outside the gene matches: 13. CDR3 region: CASIETSGRQGGTQYF. The CDR3 bases are TGTGCCAGCATCGAGACTAGCGGGAGACAGGGGGGTACGCAGTATTTT.

The V gene is TRBV28, the J gene TRBJ2-5; no clear D. The CDR3 sequence is 17 residues long. V shed 2 bases and J shed 3 bases, with 19 bases lying between them. Germline CDR1 is MDHEN and CDR2 is SYDVKM. The CDR3 here is CASSLPPPAAEKETQYF. CDR3 DNA: TGTGCCAGCAGTTTACCCCCCCCTGCCGCGGAAAAAGAGACCCAGTACTTC. Full variable domain (missing parts from reference TRBV28 and TRBJ2-5): DVKVTQSSRYLVKRTGEKVFLECVQDMDHENMFWYRQDPGLGLRLIYFSYDVKMKEKGDIPEGYSVSREKKERFSLILESASTNQTSMYLCASSLPPPAAEKETQYFGPGTRLLVL.

The rearrangement links TRBV5-6 to TRBJ2-1, with 9 nucleotides matching TRBD1. V shed 4 bases and J 4 bases; nucleotides not matched to a gene: 9. This CDR3 comprises 16 residues. Germline V CDR1 and CDR2: SGHDT, YYEEEE. CDR3 nucleotide sequence: TGTGCCAGCAGCCGGAGGGACAGGGAAAGGTACAATGAGCAGTTCTTC. Protein sequence: CASSRRDRERYNEQFF.

The rearrangement joins TRBV27 to TRBJ1-5; no reliable D call. The V and J ends lost 2 bases and 5 bases respectively, with 13 bases between them. Germline CDR1 is MNHEY and CDR2 is SMNVEV (reference sequence). The CDR3 runs 15 residues. This CDR3 reads CASSLVGSDYQPQHF. The CDR3 DNA reads TGTGCCAGCAGTTTAGTCGGGAGTGACTATCAGCCCCAGCATTTT.

The J gene is TRBJ2-7, the V gene TRBV4-1; TRBD2 matches 15 bases. J lost 0 bases, V lost 5 bases, and 8 bases had no gene match. The germline gives CDR1 MGHRA, CDR2 YSYEKL. The CDR3 extends over 18 amino acids. The CDR3 is CASSATGLAGGRSYEQYF. The CDR3 DNA is TGCGCCAGCAGCGCGACGGGACTAGCGGGAGGTCGCTCCTACGAGCAGTACTTC.

Notes on this clone: The junction and the germline gene differ at one end; a read error may be behind it. The chain combines TRBV6-5 with TRBJ2-7, with 8 bases lining up with TRBD1. The CDR3 is 16 amino acids. Germline CDR1 and CDR2: MNHEY and SVGAGI. CDR3 protein: CASTYGQGNPPYEQYF. The CDR3 DNA follows: TGTGCCAGCACTTACGGACAGGGAAATCCTCCCTACGAGCAGTACTTC.

The V call is TRBV5-6, the J call TRBJ1-2; perhaps TRBD1 as D (6 bases). Germline V lookup: CDR1 SGHDT, CDR2 YYEEEE. The CDR3 is 17 amino acids. Trimming shortened V by 4 bases and J by 5 bases, and 24 bases separated the two germline ends. The CDR3 loop is CASSGGGRATGQYGYTF. Written as DNA, the CDR3 is TGTGCCAGCAGCGGCGGGGGGCGTGCAACAGGGCAGTATGGCTACACCTTC.

The chain has TRBV5-1 and TRBJ2-3, with 8 positions matching TRBD2. The CDR3 is made up of 16 amino acids. Germline assignment: CDR1 SGHRS and CDR2 YFSETQ. Unmatched junction bases numbered 8, after V lost 5 bases and J lost 0 bases. The CDR3 is CASSRVPSGSTDTQYF. The CDR3 DNA is TGCGCCAGCAGTCGGGTTCCTAGCGGGAGCACAGATACGCAGTATTTT.

In its sample, this clone was seen once. The chain carries TRBV6-4 and TRBJ2-3, with TRBD2 matching 8 bases. There are 16 residues in the CDR3. In germline, CDR1 is MRHNA, CDR2 SNTAGT. Trimming cost V 9 bases and J 4 bases; bases outside gene matches: 15. The CDR3 sequence is CASFLGEREFPDTQYF. CDR3 coding DNA: TGTGCCAGTTTCCTAGGCGAGCGGGAGTTCCCAGATACGCAGTATTTT.

The J gene is TRBJ2-7, the V gene TRBV5-1, with D tentatively TRBD1 (5 bases). This CDR3 comprises 15 residues. The ends were cut back, 0 bases at V and 6 bases at J, with 16 bases in the middle. Looked up from germline, CDR1 is SGHRS and CDR2 is YFSETQ. CDR3 DNA: TGCGCCAGCAGCTTGGCGCAGGGTGAACTCTTCGAGCAGTACTTC. Translating gives CASSLAQGELFEQYF. Variable domain in full (rest from reference TRBV5-1 and TRBJ2-7): KAGVTQTPRYLIKTRGQQVTLSCSPISGHRSVSWYQQTPGQGLQFLFEYFSETQRNKGNFPGRFSGRQFSNSRSEMNVSTLELGDSALYLCASSLAQGELFEQYFGPGTRLTVT.

The chain combines TRBV2 with TRBJ2-3; 12 nucleotides match TRBD2. The germline gives CDR1 SNHLY, CDR2 FYNNEI. V lost 10 bases to trimming and J lost 4 bases; unmatched junction nucleotides: 6. The CDR3 loop spans 14 amino acids. In DNA form, the CDR3 reads TGTGCCACCTACTCTAGCGGGAGGGCAGATACGCAGTATTTT. Translation gives CATYSSGRADTQYF.

This clone was counted between two and nine times. The chain joins TRBV6-5 to TRBJ1-4, with D perhaps matching TRBD1 (5 bases). The germline V gene has CDR1 MNHEY and CDR2 SVGAGI. Between the trimmed V and J ends, which lost 5 bases and 0 bases, there was a span of 10 bases. The CDR3 extends over 15 amino acids. As DNA, the CDR3 is TGTGCCAGCAGTCCCCCGGGGGCAACTAATGAAAAACTGTTTTTT. It is translated as CASSPPGATNEKLFF.

The gene calls are TRBV5-8 and TRBJ2-7; 7 bases match TRBD1. Germline CDR1 reads SGHTS; CDR2 reads YDEGEE. The V gene end was trimmed by 0 bases and the J gene end by 1 base; junction bases not matched to a gene: 1. This CDR3 has 14 amino acids. CDR3 bases: TGTGCCAGCAGCTTGGGGGACAGATCCTACGAGCAGTACTTC. Its translation is CASSLGDRSYEQYF.

This CDR3 is CASSPRAGWDEQFF. CDR3 in DNA: TGTGCCAGCTCACCACGGGCAGGGTGGGATGAGCAGTTCTTC. The J gene is TRBJ2-1, the V gene TRBV18; possibly TRBD1 for D (5 bases). The V end was cut by 1 base, the J end by 8 bases, with 12 bases between. In germline, CDR1 is KGHSH, CDR2 LQKENI. CDR3 length: 14 amino acids.

The V and J genes are TRBV7-6 and TRBJ2-1; 9 positions match TRBD2. In germline, CDR1 is SGHVS, CDR2 FNYEAQ. Unmatched junction bases numbered 18, after V lost 8 bases and J lost 4 bases. The CDR3 spans 18 residues. The CDR3 is CASRSYHPPSGEYNEQFF. In DNA, the CDR3 is TGTGCCAGCCGATCATATCATCCCCCTAGCGGGGAGTACAATGAGCAGTTCTTC. The full variable domain, completed using reference TRBV7-6 and TRBJ2-1, is GAGVSQSPRYKVTKRGQDVALRCDPISGHVSLYWYRQALGQGPEFLTYFNYEAQQDKSGLPNDRFSAERPEGSISTLTIQRTEQRDSAMYRCASRSYHPPSGEYNEQFFGPGTRLTVL.

This clone has a single count. The V call is TRBV28, the J call TRBJ2-2, with 10 positions matching TRBD2. Germline trimming cut 6 bases from V and 3 bases from J; bases unmatched to any gene: 10. The V gene's germline CDR1 is MDHEN and CDR2 SYDVKM. CDR3 size: 17 residues. The CDR3 sequence is CASSRPLAGDDTGELFF. The CDR3 DNA is TGTGCCAGCAGCCGACCCCTAGCGGGAGATGACACCGGGGAGCTGTTTTTT.